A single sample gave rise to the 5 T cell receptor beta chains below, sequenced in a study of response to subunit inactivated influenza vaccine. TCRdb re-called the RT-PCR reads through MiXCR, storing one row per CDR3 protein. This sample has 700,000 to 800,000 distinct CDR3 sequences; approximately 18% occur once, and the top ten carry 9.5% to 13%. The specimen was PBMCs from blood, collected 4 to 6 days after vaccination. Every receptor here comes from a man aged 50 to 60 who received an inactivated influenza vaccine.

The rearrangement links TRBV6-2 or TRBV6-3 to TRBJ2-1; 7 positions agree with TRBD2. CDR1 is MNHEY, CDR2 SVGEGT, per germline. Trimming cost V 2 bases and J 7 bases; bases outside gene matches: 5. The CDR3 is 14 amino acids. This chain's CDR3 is CASSYGWEGNEQFF. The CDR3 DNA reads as TGTGCCAGCAGTTACGGGTGGGAGGGGAATGAGCAGTTCTTC.

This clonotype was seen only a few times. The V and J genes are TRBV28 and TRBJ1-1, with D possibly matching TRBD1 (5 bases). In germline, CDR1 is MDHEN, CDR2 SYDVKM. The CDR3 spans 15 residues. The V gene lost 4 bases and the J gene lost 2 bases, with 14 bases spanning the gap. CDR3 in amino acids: CASSSKQALNTEAFF. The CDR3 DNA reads TGTGCCAGCAGTTCCAAACAGGCGCTTAACACTGAAGCTTTCTTT.

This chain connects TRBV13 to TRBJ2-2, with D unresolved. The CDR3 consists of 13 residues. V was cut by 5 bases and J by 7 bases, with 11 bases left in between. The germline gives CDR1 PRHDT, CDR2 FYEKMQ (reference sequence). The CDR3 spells CASSPRPGGELFF. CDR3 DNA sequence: TGTGCCAGCAGCCCCAGACCTGGCGGGGAGCTGTTTTTT.

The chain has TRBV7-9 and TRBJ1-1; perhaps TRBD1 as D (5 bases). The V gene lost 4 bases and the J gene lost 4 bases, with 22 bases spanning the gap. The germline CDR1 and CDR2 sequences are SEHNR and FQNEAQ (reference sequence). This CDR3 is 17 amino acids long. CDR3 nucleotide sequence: TGTGCCAGCAGCTCCTCTCGGACACACAATAGGGGCACTGAAGCTTTCTTT. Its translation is CASSSSRTHNRGTEAFF. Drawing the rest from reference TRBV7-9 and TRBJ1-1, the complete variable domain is DTGVSQNPRHKITKRGQNVTFRCDPISEHNRLYWYRQTLGQGPEFLTYFQNEAQLEKSRLLSDRFSAERPKGSFSTLEIQRTEQGDSAMYLCASSSSRTHNRGTEAFFGQGTRLTVV.

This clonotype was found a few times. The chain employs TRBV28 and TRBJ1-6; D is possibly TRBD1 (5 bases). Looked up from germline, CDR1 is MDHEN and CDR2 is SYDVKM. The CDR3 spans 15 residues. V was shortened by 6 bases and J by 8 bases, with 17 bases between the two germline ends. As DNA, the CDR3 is TGTGCCAGCAGCAGGCAGGGATATCAGGATTCACCCCTCCACTTT. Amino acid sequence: CASSRQGYQDSPLHF.